One TCR beta chain is described in this entry. Its antigen is still unknown. This record comes from a study of cytomegalovirus exposure and HLA in healthy donors. Whole-study findings and limits: CMV antigen specificity was confirmed in vitro for a few CMV-associated chains. The study assumed roughly uniform donor sequencing depth for presence/absence analyses.

Those who donated were healthy bone marrow donors. Germline-derived CDR1 and CDR2 are SGHKS and YYEKEE (reference sequence). The V and J ends lost 0 bases and 0 bases respectively, with 12 bases between them. The CDR3 covers 16 residues. The PCR employed 60 Vbeta primers together with 13 Jbeta primers. Sequencing used immunoSEQ multiplex PCR; TCRdb keeps in-frame clones, though not all of them. Found here are some 200,000 clones, approximately 82% of them singletons; the top ten hold 0.5% to 0.7%. Sequencing was done on a sample of PBMCs. The receptor comes from a woman in her forties in good health and CMV-seronegative. This chain joins TRBV5-5 and TRBJ1-2; D gene uncertain. The CDR3 sequence: CASSLAASGTNYGYTF. CDR3 in DNA: TGTGCCAGCAGCTTGGCGGCCTCAGGAACTAACTATGGCTACACCTTC.